This TCR beta chain was recovered during a study of blood T cells in healthy people across ages. The study's findings and limits: Aged donors had fewer naive CD4+ cells and lower diversity than long-lived donors.

As concerns this clonotype: Its antigen is not known.

Germline V CDR1 and CDR2: SGHAT, FQNNGV. The ends lost 3 bases at V and 6 bases at J; junction bases unmatched: 6. The CDR3 is made up of 16 amino acids. It was with a sample-barcoded 5' primer and a J-beta primer mix that a second PCR of about 7 to 12 cycles was run. Each CDR3 protein is one row after TCRdb ran MiXCR on the 5' RACE reads. In the table there are about 1,800,000 distinct CDR3 sequences, 28% of which are singletons. The chain has TRBV11-2 and TRBJ2-1; 12 bases line up with TRBD2. The sample taken for sequencing was blood. The clonotype originates from a woman aged 25 to 39 in good health. The CDR3 loop is CASSFTLAGGVNEQFF. The CDR3 nucleotides are TGTGCCAGCAGCTTCACCCTAGCGGGGGGGGTCAATGAGCAGTTCTTC.